This T cell receptor (beta chain) was captured in a study of CD4 T cells in relation to SARS-CoV-2 and coronaviruses. With regard to this clone: What it binds is unknown.

Measured with immunoSEQ multiplex PCR; TCRdb has only the in-frame clones, and not every one. The sample has about 22,000 clones, around 66% seen once. The germline V and J ends were trimmed by 5 bases and 6 bases, with 19 bases remaining between them. The CDR3 is 15 residues long. Germline lookup yields CDR1 SGHAT and CDR2 FQDESV (reference sequence). Before the COVID-19 pandemic, during about 2010-2018, CD4+ T cells were taken from unexposed donors. CD4+ T cells were isolated from the cells after more than nine days of culture. This TCR was recovered from a human donor in good health. Sequences were obtained from CD4+ T cells from PBMCs, cultured in vitro. The rearrangement joins TRBV11-1 to TRBJ1-1; D might be TRBD1 (5 bases). The CDR3 coding sequence is TGTGCCAGCAGCGCCAGGGTCGGGGCGGATCCTGAAGCTTTCTTT. Protein product: CASSARVGADPEAFF.